This T cell receptor (beta chain) was observed in a study of OX40 agonist ivuxolimab in advanced cancers. For the study at large: Clinicians treated patients with ivuxolimab, an agonistic anti-OX40 (CD134) antibody. Study observations and caveats: Dose levels from 0.1 to 3.0 mg/kg saw CD4+ and CD8+ blood T cells expand clonally by week 6.

J gave up 7 bases and V 6 bases, and 13 bases lay outside the gene matches. The length of the CDR3 is 15 residues. Germline CDR1 reads SEHNR; CDR2 reads FQNEAQ (reference sequence). Measured with immunoSEQ multiplex PCR; TCRdb has only the in-frame clones, and not every one. The top ten hold about 50% of the sample, which has some 21,000 clones, 85% to 90% seen once. A word on this clone: What it binds is not known.

Systemic immunosuppression or autoimmune disease history was grounds to exclude patients. At baseline, cycle 4 day 1, and cycle 7 day 1, blood was sampled. The chain is built from TRBV7-9 and TRBJ2-7; 9 bases match TRBD1. The starting material was CD4+ or CD8+ T cells sorted from blood, obtained in a trial of the OX40 agonist ivuxolimab. The clonotype originates from an adult with an advanced solid tumor such as melanoma, head and neck, liver or kidney cancer. The DNA of the CDR3 is TGTGCCAGCAGACCCGGAGACAGGGGGTTTCGGGAGCAGTACTTC. As protein: CASRPGDRGFREQYF.